One sample yielded the 32 T cell receptor beta chains listed below, sequenced in a study of shared clonotypes between healthy human individuals. The naive CD8 population came from CD45RO-negative cells selected for CCR7, without terminally differentiated effector memory CD45RA+ cells. Assay used: immunoSEQ multiplex PCR; TCRdb lists only in-frame clones, some missing. The table has under 2,000,000 clones, less than 95% seen once. The specimen was naive CD8+ T cells sorted from blood. These receptors all come from a man younger than 35 in good health.

The CDR3 here is CASSPGTSPYEQYF. The CDR3 bases are TGTGCCAGCAGCCCCGGGACTAGTCCCTACGAGCAGTACTTC. The J gene is TRBJ2-7, the V gene TRBV13; TRBD2 aligns across 8 bases. The CDR3 extends over 14 amino acids. Per the germline V gene, CDR1 is PRHDT and CDR2 is FYEKMQ (reference sequence). With 5 bases clipped from V and 2 bases from J, the junction kept 5 bases outside the gene matches.

This chain connects TRBV4-3 to TRBJ2-7, with TRBD2 matching 11 bases. The junction had 3 bases not matched to a gene; V was cut back by 2 bases and J by 0 bases. Per the germline V gene, CDR1 is LGHNA and CDR2 is YSLEER. The CDR3 covers 16 residues. This chain's CDR3 is CASSQNSGRDSYEQYF. The CDR3 DNA sequence: TGCGCCAGCAGCCAAAATAGCGGGAGGGACTCCTACGAGCAGTACTTC.

The gene calls are TRBV28 and TRBJ2-1; 11 positions agree with TRBD2. J lost 3 bases, V lost 1 base, and 5 bases had no gene match. The CDR3 contains 17 residues. Germline CDR1 reads MDHEN; CDR2 reads SYDVKM. CDR3 in DNA: TGTGCCAGCAGTTTATTCCCTAGCGGGGGGCTCTACAATGAGCAGTTCTTC. Protein product: CASSLFPSGGLYNEQFF.

This clone was seen a few times. The sample has other DNA sequences that encode this CDR3 too. The rearrangement uses TRBV27 and TRBJ2-2; D call uncertain. CDR1 is MNHEY, CDR2 SMNVEV, per germline (reference sequence). The CDR3 has 12 amino acids. Trimming left V 5 bases short and J 3 bases short, with 4 bases between. CDR3 loop: CASSLYTGELFF. CDR3 nucleotides: TGTGCCAGCAGTCTCTACACCGGGGAGCTGTTTTTT.

The genes are TRBV7-9 and TRBJ2-7, with 7 bases aligning to TRBD1. V lost 3 bases, J lost 7 bases, and 9 bases stayed unmatched. The V gene's germline CDR1 is SEHNR and CDR2 FQNEAQ (reference sequence). The CDR3 contains 14 residues. CDR3 DNA sequence: TGTGCCAGCAGCTTTGGGACAGCTCCGTGGGAGCAGTACTTC. Its protein is CASSFGTAPWEQYF.

This sequence joins TRBV28 and TRBJ1-5; 8 nucleotides match TRBD1. The V gene's germline CDR1 is MDHEN and CDR2 SYDVKM. Germline trimming cut 3 bases from V and 3 bases from J; bases unmatched to any gene: 4. The CDR3 has 15 residues. In nucleotides, the CDR3 is TGTGCCAGCAGTTTGGGCAGGGGGCTCAATCAGCCCCAGCATTTT. Residues: CASSLGRGLNQPQHF. The whole variable domain, filled in from reference TRBV28 and TRBJ1-5, reads DVKVTQSSRYLVKRTGEKVFLECVQDMDHENMFWYRQDPGLGLRLIYFSYDVKMKEKGDIPEGYSVSREKKERFSLILESASTNQTSMYLCASSLGRGLNQPQHFGDGTRLSIL.

The genes are TRBV5-6 and TRBJ2-7, with TRBD2 as a possible D gene (6 bases). CDR3 length: 13 amino acids. The germline gives CDR1 SGHDT, CDR2 YYEEEE. V lost 4 bases and J 4 bases, leaving 12 bases between the germline ends. The CDR3 spells CASSPGGYYEQYF. CDR3 nucleotide sequence: TGTGCCAGCAGCCCCGGAGGGTATTACGAGCAGTACTTC.

This chain uses TRBV18 with TRBJ2-4, with D perhaps TRBD1 or TRBD2 (5 bases each). Deletions cut 0 bases from V and 2 bases from J, with 14 bases between. The CDR3 consists of 17 residues. Germline CDR1 is KGHSH and CDR2 is LQKENI. Here the CDR3 DNA reads TGTGCCAGCTCACCACCGGCCAGGGAGACACCCAAAAACATTCAGTACTTC. Its protein is CASSPPARETPKNIQYF.

The chain couples TRBV7-2 to TRBJ2-7, with D uncertain. Looked up from germline, CDR1 is SGHTA and CDR2 is FQGNSA. The CDR3 is 14 residues long. V shed 2 bases and J shed 1 base, with 9 bases lying between them. The CDR3: CASSLLDGSYEQYF. The CDR3 nucleotides are TGTGCCAGCAGCTTACTCGACGGATCCTACGAGCAGTACTTC.

This clone has only one observation. The CDR3 sequence: CASWGGGGLEQYF. For the CDR3, the DNA is TGCGCCAGCTGGGGAGGGGGCGGGCTCGAGCAGTACTTC. The rearrangement joins TRBV4-1 to TRBJ2-7; the D call may be TRBD1 or TRBD2 (7 bases each). The CDR3 spans 13 residues. Germline V CDR1 and CDR2: MGHRA, YSYEKL. V lost 8 bases to trimming and J lost 6 bases, with 17 bases between them.

This clone occurred once. This chain links TRBV6-1 with TRBJ2-7; no clear D. The germline V gene encodes CDR1 MNHNS and CDR2 SASEGT. CDR3 length equals 10 residues. Trimming took 6 bases from V and 3 from J, leaving 3 bases between them. CDR3 amino acids: CASSYYEQYF. The CDR3 DNA reads as TGTGCCAGCAGCTACTACGAGCAGTACTTC.

V is TRBV6-1 and J is TRBJ2-1; TRBD1 matches at 9 bases. Trimming at V came to 7 bases and at J to 6 bases, leaving 4 bases not matched to a gene. This CDR3 region has 13 residues. Germline V gene sequence: CDR1 MNHNS, CDR2 SASEGT. CDR3 sequence: CASMGTGRNEQFF. CDR3 DNA sequence: TGTGCCAGCATGGGGACAGGGCGCAATGAGCAGTTCTTC.

This clone has only one observation. This chain links TRBV30 with TRBJ2-1, with D tentatively TRBD2 (5 bases). This CDR3 comprises 15 residues. Germline-derived CDR1 and CDR2 are GTSNPN and SVGIG (reference sequence). The V gene lost 2 bases and the J gene lost 0 bases, with 11 bases spanning the gap. The CDR3 region is CAWSSGASSYNEQFF. CDR3 nucleotides: TGTGCCTGGAGTAGCGGTGCGAGCTCCTACAATGAGCAGTTCTTC.

The J gene is TRBJ1-2, the V gene TRBV28, with 8 bases lining up with TRBD1. Trimming removed 7 bases from V and 14 bases from J; junction bases left unmatched: 21. This CDR3 has 15 residues. From germline, CDR1 is MDHEN and CDR2 SYDVKM. The DNA of the CDR3 is TGTGCCAGCACATTAGCCTTGGGACAGGACATGGCTACTACCTTC. It codes for CASTLALGQDMATTF.

This chain connects TRBV5-1 to TRBJ2-1, with TRBD2 matching over 10 bases. The V gene's germline CDR1 is SGHRS and CDR2 YFSETQ. The CDR3 has 20 amino acids. J gave up 0 bases and V 0 bases, and 12 bases lay outside the gene matches. In DNA form, the CDR3 reads TGCGCCAGCAGCTTGGCCGGGACTAGCGCGCTAAGAGGCTCCTACAATGAGCAGTTCTTC. Protein product: CASSLAGTSALRGSYNEQFF.

The V call is TRBV6-6, the J call TRBJ2-5; D is ambiguous. In germline, CDR1 is MNHNY, CDR2 SVGAGI (reference sequence). The V gene lost 2 bases and the J gene lost 2 bases, with 9 bases spanning the gap. CDR3 size: 14 residues. The CDR3 here is CASSYSNTQETQYF. The DNA for the CDR3 is TGTGCCAGCAGTTACAGCAATACACAAGAGACCCAGTACTTC.

This clone was seen more than once but under ten times. Other DNA sequences in the same sample also yield this CDR3. The rearrangement uses TRBV4-1 and TRBJ2-7; 10 nucleotides match TRBD1. This CDR3 comprises 14 residues. V shed 4 bases, J shed 3 bases, and the junction held 3 bases outside the gene matches. Germline CDR1 and CDR2: MGHRA and YSYEKL. The CDR3 DNA sequence: TGCGCCAGCAGCCTCCGGGACAGGGGCTACGAGCAGTACTTC. It encodes CASSLRDRGYEQYF.

The chain is built from TRBV29-1 and TRBJ2-7, with 10 bases lining up with TRBD1. V was pared by 0 bases and J by 5 bases, with 4 bases of the junction left unmatched. From germline, CDR1 is SQVTM and CDR2 ANQGSEA. This CDR3 has 14 amino acids. In DNA form, the CDR3 reads TGCAGCGTTGAAGACCGGGGACAGGGGCACGAGCAGTACTTC. It translates to CSVEDRGQGHEQYF.

The rearrangement links TRBV6-5 to TRBJ2-5; perhaps TRBD2 as D (7 bases). V was clipped by 6 bases and J by 5 bases, with 19 bases between them. The CDR3 is 15 residues long. From germline, CDR1 is MNHEY and CDR2 SVGAGI. CDR3 amino acids: CASSEPGGAGETQYF. In nucleotides, the CDR3 is TGTGCCAGCAGCGAACCGGGGGGCGCGGGGGAGACCCAGTACTTC.

The CDR3 sequence is CASSPGAGELFF. Here the CDR3 DNA reads TGCGCCAGCAGCCCTGGGGCCGGGGAGCTGTTTTTT. This chain links TRBV5-1 with TRBJ2-2; D is uncertain. With 4 bases removed from V and 6 bases from J, the gap between germline ends came to 7 bases. CDR3 length: 12 amino acids. Per the germline V gene, CDR1 is SGHRS and CDR2 is YFSETQ.

The chain is built from TRBV6-5 and TRBJ1-4; D unclear. Germline V gene sequence: CDR1 MNHEY, CDR2 SVGAGI. The CDR3 is made up of 15 amino acids. The V end lost 3 bases, the J end lost 5 bases, and 13 bases lay between the germline ends. The CDR3 nucleotides are TGTGCCAGCAGTTATCACGTCAGAGGGAATGAAAAACTGTTTTTT. It codes for CASSYHVRGNEKLFF.

This chain links TRBV10-1 with TRBJ1-5; a weak D match, TRBD1 (5 bases). The germline gives CDR1 WNHNN, CDR2 SYGVQD (reference sequence). This CDR3 region has 13 residues. V was cut by 0 bases and J by 15 bases, with 15 bases left in between. CDR3 region: CASSESRDGASHF. As DNA, the CDR3 is TGCGCCAGCAGTGAGTCCCGGGACGGGGCCTCGCATTTT.

A word on this clone: Other DNA sequences from this sample encode an identical CDR3 as well. The chain couples TRBV13 to TRBJ2-7; D unclear. The CDR3 loop spans 14 amino acids. Per the germline V gene, CDR1 is PRHDT and CDR2 is FYEKMQ (reference sequence). Deletions cut 0 bases from V and 0 bases from J, with 6 bases between. This chain's CDR3 is CASSLGRSSYEQYF. DNA for the CDR3: TGTGCCAGCAGCTTAGGACGAAGCTCCTACGAGCAGTACTTC.

As for this clone: Other DNA sequences from this sample encode an identical CDR3 as well. J is TRBJ2-3 and V is TRBV9; 7 nucleotides match TRBD2. V was clipped by 2 bases and J by 3 bases; unmatched bases: 0. This CDR3 comprises 13 residues. Germline CDR1 and CDR2: SGDLS and YYNGEE. CDR3 protein: CASSVGGTDTQYF. CDR3 DNA: TGTGCCAGCAGCGTCGGGGGGACAGATACGCAGTATTTT.

The chain combines TRBV7-9 with TRBJ2-1, with 9 bases aligning to TRBD2. The CDR3 spans 15 residues. V lost 2 bases to trimming and J lost 7 bases; unmatched junction nucleotides: 6. Germline lookup yields CDR1 SEHNR and CDR2 FQNEAQ (reference sequence). The DNA for the CDR3 is TGTGCCAGCAGCTTAAAGCGGGAGGAGGTAAATGAGCAGTTCTTC. Protein: CASSLKREEVNEQFF.

V gene TRBV7-9 combines with J gene TRBJ2-5; 12 bases line up with TRBD2. With V trimmed by 5 bases and J by 3 bases, 7 bases remained unmatched. The germline V gene encodes CDR1 SEHNR and CDR2 FQNEAQ (reference sequence). This CDR3 contains 16 residues. CDR3 DNA: TGTGCCAGCAGCCCGACTAGCGGGGGATTTAAAGAGACCCAGTACTTC. Its translation: CASSPTSGGFKETQYF.

The chain is built from TRBV4-1 and TRBJ2-3, with 12 bases aligning to TRBD2. CDR1 MGHRA and CDR2 YSYEKL come from the germline V gene. V was clipped by 0 bases and J by 6 bases; unmatched bases: 7. This CDR3 region has 17 residues. The chain's CDR3 is CASSQDILAGGRDTQYF. The CDR3 DNA is TGCGCCAGCAGCCAAGATATCCTAGCGGGGGGGAGGGATACGCAGTATTTT.

This rearrangement joins TRBV19 to TRBJ2-4; D possibly uses TRBD1 or TRBD2 (5 bases each). Germline V gene sequence: CDR1 LNHDA, CDR2 SQIVND (reference sequence). Trimming took 7 bases from V and 6 from J, leaving 19 bases between them. There are 15 residues in the CDR3. The CDR3 region has the DNA TGTGCCAGTAAAATCTCCGACGAGGGACCAAACATTCAGTACTTC. Its protein is CASKISDEGPNIQYF.

The chain has TRBV10-1 and TRBJ2-2; D is ambiguous. This CDR3 region has 11 residues. Trimming stripped 3 bases from V and 8 bases from J, with 4 bases between. Germline CDR1 WNHNN, CDR2 SYGVQD (reference sequence). The CDR3 protein is CASSDDGELFF. CDR3 coding DNA: TGCGCCAGCAGTGATGATGGGGAGCTGTTTTTT.

DNA for the CDR3: TGTGCCAGCAGCCCCCACATTTATGGAGCTTTCTTT. Protein: CASSPHIYGAFF. The chain carries TRBV7-9 and TRBJ1-1; D uncertain. Trimming pared 5 bases from V and 10 bases from J, leaving 14 bases between. Germline loops: CDR1 SEHNR, CDR2 FQNEAQ (reference sequence). CDR3 size: 12 residues. The full variable domain, rest sourced from reference TRBV7-9 and TRBJ1-1, is DTGVSQNPRHKITKRGQNVTFRCDPISEHNRLYWYRQTLGQGPEFLTYFQNEAQLEKSRLLSDRFSAERPKGSFSTLEIQRTEQGDSAMYLCASSPHIYGAFFGQGTRLTVV.

J is TRBJ2-2 and V is TRBV27, with 8 bases identical to TRBD1. Germline V gene sequence: CDR1 MNHEY, CDR2 SMNVEV (reference sequence). Losses at the gene ends were 2 bases for V and 5 bases for J; bases not matched to a gene: 10. CDR3 length: 17 amino acids. The CDR3 sequence: CASSLASDRVETGELFF. The CDR3, as DNA: TGTGCCAGCAGTTTAGCTTCGGACAGGGTTGAAACCGGGGAGCTGTTTTTT.

V gene TRBV5-4 combines with J gene TRBJ2-4; 9 positions agree with TRBD1. V trimming: 3 bases; J trimming: 0 bases; junction bases outside the gene matches: 4. Germline assignment: CDR1 SGHNT and CDR2 YYREEE (reference sequence). The CDR3 length is 16 residues. CDR3 region: CASSSGQGIAKNIQYF. CDR3 coding DNA: TGTGCCAGCAGCTCCGGACAGGGGATAGCCAAAAACATTCAGTACTTC.